This is a list of T cell receptor beta chains from one sample in a study of cytomegalovirus exposure and HLA in healthy donors. Measured with immunoSEQ multiplex PCR; TCRdb has only the in-frame clones, and not every one. The table has around 40,000 clones, approximately 80% seen once; the top ten hold 10% to 13%. The sequencing input was PBMCs. All receptors come from a woman younger than 35 in good health and CMV-seropositive. The CDR3 runs from the conserved cysteine through the conserved F or W. Fields, in order: V gene, J gene, CDR3 protein.

v_gene: TRBV29-1
j_gene: TRBJ2-1
CDR3aa: CSVDLGQGYNEQFF

v_gene: TRBV7-3
j_gene: TRBJ2-1
CDR3aa: CASSLGGGLAVEQFF

v_gene: TRBV7-8
j_gene: TRBJ1-1
CDR3aa: CASSPDTNTEAFF

v_gene: TRBV6-1
j_gene: TRBJ1-1
CDR3aa: CASSHTGGNAEAFF

v_gene: TRBV7-9
j_gene: TRBJ2-5
CDR3aa: CASSLEGGGQETQYF

v_gene: TRBV30
j_gene: TRBJ1-4
CDR3aa: CAWSPLGKLFF

v_gene: TRBV2
j_gene: TRBJ2-5
CDR3aa: CASSVGYRETQYF

v_gene: TRBV7-7
j_gene: TRBJ2-1
CDR3aa: CASSPHGGEGDNEQFF

v_gene: TRBV19
j_gene: TRBJ2-7
CDR3aa: CASSIGGDVYEQYF

v_gene: TRBV5-6
j_gene: TRBJ1-1
CDR3aa: CASSLNIDRSRGEAFF

v_gene: TRBV7-2
j_gene: TRBJ2-1
CDR3aa: CASSLLRTGSGNEQFF

v_gene: TRBV5-1
j_gene: TRBJ1-1
CDR3aa: CASSLSGTEAFF

v_gene: TRBV7-3
j_gene: TRBJ1-1
CDR3aa: CASSFQGNTEAFF

v_gene: TRBV4-3
j_gene: TRBJ2-1
CDR3aa: CASSQDWASAQSGGEQFF

v_gene: TRBV5-6
j_gene: TRBJ1-2
CDR3aa: CASRQRTVGLKHWGYTF

v_gene: TRBV5-1
j_gene: TRBJ2-3
CDR3aa: CASSFDRVSDTQYF

v_gene: TRBV7-9
j_gene: TRBJ2-5
CDR3aa: CASSKLAGGPLQYF

v_gene: TRBV4-3
j_gene: TRBJ2-7
CDR3aa: CASSRLGGDEQYF

v_gene: TRBV5-1
j_gene: TRBJ2-3
CDR3aa: CASSREAGAQDTQYF

v_gene: TRBV7-9
j_gene: .
CDR3aa: CASSPSTTAYEQYF

v_gene: TRBV6-6
j_gene: TRBJ2-2
CDR3aa: CASSDRTGFGELFF

v_gene: TRBV19
j_gene: TRBJ2-1
CDR3aa: CASSWTSGDNEQFF

v_gene: TRBV5-6
j_gene: TRBJ1-5
CDR3aa: CASSSAGDSSNQPQHF

v_gene: TRBV19
j_gene: TRBJ2-7
CDR3aa: CASSRWTGASYEQYF

v_gene: TRBV11-3
j_gene: TRBJ2-3
CDR3aa: CASSSRAGEVTDTQYF

v_gene: TRBV7-3
j_gene: TRBJ2-5
CDR3aa: CASSLTAGYQETQYF

v_gene: TRBV29-1
j_gene: TRBJ1-1
CDR3aa: CSAGRENTEAFF

v_gene: TRBV7-9
j_gene: TRBJ1-1
CDR3aa: CASSLLSGGTEAFF

v_gene: TRBV5-4
j_gene: TRBJ2-2
CDR3aa: CASRALAGAAGELFF

v_gene: TRBV18
j_gene: TRBJ2-3
CDR3aa: CASSQERRQTLSTDTQYF

v_gene: TRBV15
j_gene: TRBJ2-7
CDR3aa: CATSSSGGKVSYEQYF